The TCR beta chain described here comes from a study of blood T cell repertoires in COVID-19. Method: immunoSEQ multiplex PCR; TCRdb's copy keeps in-frame clones and lacks some. The sample yields roughly 180,000 clones, approximately 80% seen once. The CDR3 length is 19 residues. J gave up 6 bases and V 4 bases, and 23 bases lay outside the gene matches. Looked up from germline, CDR1 is SGHNT and CDR2 is YYREEE (reference sequence). The specimen sequenced was PBMCs or T cells enriched from blood (not recorded which). The sequence was collected from a woman aged 55-69 years who had recovered from COVID-19. J is TRBJ2-3 and V is TRBV5-4; 7 bases match TRBD1. CDR3 residues: CASSKGTVPSLEPSDTQYF. In nucleotides, the CDR3 is TGTGCCAGCAGCAAAGGGACAGTACCGAGTTTGGAACCCTCGGATACGCAGTATTTT.